This T cell receptor beta chain was obtained from a study of blood T cell repertoires in COVID-19. The overall study: Nucleic acid was either cDNA or gDNA, and it came from T cells, B-cell-depleted T cells, or PBMCs.

The CDR3 sequence is 19 residues long. Germline-derived CDR1 and CDR2 are LGHNA and YSLEER. V was pared by 0 bases and J by 4 bases, with 16 bases of the junction left unmatched. In Seattle, patients joined the study during active infection and were tracked longitudinally. Original data processing: How many nucleated cells were present was estimated from reference gene primer amplification. The protocol was immunoSEQ multiplex PCR, while the TCRdb copy is restricted to in-frame clones and leaves out a portion. Clone size and V and J calls were adopted from that table, with D and trimming inferred from the DNA. Among 150,000 to 200,000 clones, more than 80% were seen once, and the ten largest hold roughly 1.9%.

This chain joins TRBV4-3 and TRBJ2-5; 8 positions match TRBD2. The sequenced sample was peripheral blood. This TCR was recovered from a woman aged 55-69 years with COVID-19, enrolled during active disease. The CDR3 DNA is TGCGCCAGCAGCCAAGATTACGGACTAGCTAGCTTTATAGGAGAGACCCAGTACTTC. Translation: CASSQDYGLASFIGETQYF.